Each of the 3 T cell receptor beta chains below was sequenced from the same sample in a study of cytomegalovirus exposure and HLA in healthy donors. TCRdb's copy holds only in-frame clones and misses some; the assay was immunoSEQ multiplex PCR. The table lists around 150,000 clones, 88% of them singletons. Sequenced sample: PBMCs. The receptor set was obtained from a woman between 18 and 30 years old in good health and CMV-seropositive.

CDR3 sequence: CASSVTGTHAEKLFF. CDR3 sequence (DNA): TGTGCCAGTAGTGTGACCGGGACTCATGCGGAAAAACTGTTTTTT. The chain couples TRBV19 to TRBJ1-4, with D possibly being TRBD1 (5 bases). The germline V gene has CDR1 LNHDA and CDR2 SQIVND (reference sequence). CDR3 length: 15 residues. Deletions cut 5 bases from V and 8 bases from J, with 18 bases between.

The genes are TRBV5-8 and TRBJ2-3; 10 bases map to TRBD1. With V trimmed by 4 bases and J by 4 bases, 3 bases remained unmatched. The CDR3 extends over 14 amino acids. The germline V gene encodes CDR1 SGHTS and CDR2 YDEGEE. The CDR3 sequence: CASSGDRGADTQYF. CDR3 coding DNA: TGTGCCAGCAGCGGGGACAGGGGTGCAGATACGCAGTATTTT.

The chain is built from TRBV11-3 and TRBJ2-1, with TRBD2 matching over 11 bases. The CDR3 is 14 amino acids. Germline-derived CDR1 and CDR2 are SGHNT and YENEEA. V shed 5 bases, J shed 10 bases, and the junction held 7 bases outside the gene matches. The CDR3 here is CASSISGRASEQFF. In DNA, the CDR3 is TGTGCCAGCAGCATTAGCGGGAGGGCTAGCGAGCAGTTCTTC.